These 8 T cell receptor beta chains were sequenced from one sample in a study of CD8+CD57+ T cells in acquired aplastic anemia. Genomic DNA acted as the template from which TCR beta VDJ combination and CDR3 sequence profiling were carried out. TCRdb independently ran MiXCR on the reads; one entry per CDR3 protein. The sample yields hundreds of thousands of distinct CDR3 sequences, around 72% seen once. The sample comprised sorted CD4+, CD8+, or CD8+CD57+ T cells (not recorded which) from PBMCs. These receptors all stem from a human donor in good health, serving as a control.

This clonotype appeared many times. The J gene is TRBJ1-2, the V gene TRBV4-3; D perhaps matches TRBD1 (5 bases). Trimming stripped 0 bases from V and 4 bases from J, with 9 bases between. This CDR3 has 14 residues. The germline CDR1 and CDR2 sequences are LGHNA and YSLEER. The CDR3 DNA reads TGCGCCAGCAGCCAAGACCAGGGTGTCTATGGCTACACCTTC. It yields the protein CASSQDQGVYGYTF.

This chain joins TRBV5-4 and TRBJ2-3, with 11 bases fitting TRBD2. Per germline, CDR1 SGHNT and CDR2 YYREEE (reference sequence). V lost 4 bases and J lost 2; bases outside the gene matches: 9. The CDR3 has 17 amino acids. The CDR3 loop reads CASSRDLAGGFTDTQYF. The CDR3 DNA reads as TGTGCCAGCAGCCGTGATTTAGCGGGGGGGTTCACAGATACGCAGTATTTT.

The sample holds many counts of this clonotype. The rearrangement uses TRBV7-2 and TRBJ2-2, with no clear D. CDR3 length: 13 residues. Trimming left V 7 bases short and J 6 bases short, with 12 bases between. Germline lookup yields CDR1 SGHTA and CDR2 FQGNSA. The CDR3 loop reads CASTLSTSGELFF. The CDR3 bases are TGTGCCAGCACCCTAAGTACATCCGGGGAGCTGTTTTTT.

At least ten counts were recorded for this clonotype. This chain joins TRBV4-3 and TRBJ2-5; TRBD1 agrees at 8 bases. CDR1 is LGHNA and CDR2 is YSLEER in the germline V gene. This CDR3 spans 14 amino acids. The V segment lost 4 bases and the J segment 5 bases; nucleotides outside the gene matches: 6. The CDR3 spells CASSPQGVRETQYF. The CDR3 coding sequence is TGCGCCAGCAGCCCACAGGGGGTTAGGGAGACCCAGTACTTC.

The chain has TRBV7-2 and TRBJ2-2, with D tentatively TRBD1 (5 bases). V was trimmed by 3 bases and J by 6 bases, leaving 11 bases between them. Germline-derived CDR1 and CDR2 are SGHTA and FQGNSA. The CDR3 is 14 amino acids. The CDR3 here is CASSFGAGPGELFF. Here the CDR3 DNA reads TGTGCCAGCAGCTTTGGCGCAGGGCCCGGGGAGCTGTTTTTT.

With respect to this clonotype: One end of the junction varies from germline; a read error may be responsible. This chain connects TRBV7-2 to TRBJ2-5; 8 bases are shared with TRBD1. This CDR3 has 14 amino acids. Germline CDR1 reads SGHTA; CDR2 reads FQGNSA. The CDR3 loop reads CASSLDRVGETLYF. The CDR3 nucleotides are TGTGCCAGCAGCTTGGACAGGGTAGGGGAAACCCTGTATTTC. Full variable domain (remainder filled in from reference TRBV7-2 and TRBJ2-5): GAGVSQSPSNKVTEKGKDVELRCDPISGHTALYWYRQSLGQGLEFLIYFQGNSAPDKSGLPSDRFSAERTGGSVSTLTIQRTQQEDSAVYLCASSLDRVGETLYFGPGTRLLVL.

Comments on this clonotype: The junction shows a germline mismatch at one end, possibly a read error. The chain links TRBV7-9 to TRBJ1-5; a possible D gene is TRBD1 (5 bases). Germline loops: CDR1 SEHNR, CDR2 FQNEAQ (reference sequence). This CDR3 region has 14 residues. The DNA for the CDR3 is TGTGCCAGCAGCTTGCAGGGAGCTCCTCCGCCCTGGGATTTT. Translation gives CASSLQGAPPPWDF.

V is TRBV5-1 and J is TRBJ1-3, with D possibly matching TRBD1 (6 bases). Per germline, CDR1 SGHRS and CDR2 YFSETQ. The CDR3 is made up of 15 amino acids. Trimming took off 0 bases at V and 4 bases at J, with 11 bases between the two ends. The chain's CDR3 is CASSLVPGAGNTIYF. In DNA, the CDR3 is TGCGCCAGCAGCTTGGTTCCAGGGGCCGGAAACACCATATATTTT.